This is a list of T cell receptor beta chains from one sample in a study of blood T cell repertoires in COVID-19. TCRdb keeps only in-frame clones here, not all; method: immunoSEQ multiplex PCR. The repertoire includes approximately 110,000 clones, 65% to 80% of them detected once, and more than 0.75% sits in the top ten. The sample comprised peripheral blood. These receptors were taken from a human donor with acute or convalescent COVID-19. The donor label of this sample is uncertain. The CDR3 runs from the conserved cysteine through the conserved F or W. A D gene is named only where the DNA matches it firmly. Only part of the rows carry a size: once, few, many, or a class if the clone is expanded.

>TRBJ1-2|-|TRBV27|13|-
TGTGCCAGCTCCTCTGTCTCGGGCTATGGCTACACCTTC
CASSSVSGYGYTF
>TRBJ1-6|-|TRBV2|14|once
TGTGCCAGCAGTGAGGCCAGAATTAATTCACCCCTCCACTTT
CASSEARINSPLHF
>TRBJ1-2|-|TRBV2|12|-
TGTGCCAGCAGTTTGGGGACTGCTGGCTACACCTTC
CASSLGTAGYTF
>TRBJ1-5|-|TRBV18|15|once
TGTGCCAGCTCACCGGGAGTCGAGACGTATCAGCCCCAGCATTTT
CASSPGVETYQPQHF
>TRBJ2-1|TRBD2|TRBV30|14|-
TGTGCCTCCCGGACTAGCGCGTCCTACAATGAGCAGTTCTTC
CASRTSASYNEQFF
>TRBJ1-5|-|TRBV11-2|15|few
TGTGCCAGCAGCTTAACATTCGATAGCAATCAGCCCCAGCATTTT
CASSLTFDSNQPQHF
>TRBJ2-1|-|TRBV12-3/TRBV12-4|11|-
TGTGCCAGCAGGCGGACTAATGAGCAGTTCTTC
CASRRTNEQFF
>TRBJ1-2|-|TRBV4-2|14|-
TGTGCCAGCAGCCAAGCAACTGACAGCTATGGCTACACCTTC
CASSQATDSYGYTF
>TRBJ1-3|-|TRBV7-9|14|few
TGTGCCAGCAGCCCAACAGGCTCTGGAAACACCATATATTTT
CASSPTGSGNTIYF
>TRBJ2-5|TRBD1|TRBV15|14|-
TGTGCCACCAGCAGGACAGGGAACTGGGAGACCCAGTACTTC
CATSRTGNWETQYF
>TRBJ1-2|-|TRBV15|16|-
TGTGCCACCAGCAGCTATGGTGCTGAGGCTATCCATGGCTACACCTTC
CATSSYGAEAIHGYTF
>TRBJ2-1|-|TRBV24-1|14|-
TGTGCCACTTCGGACAGCTTACCCTACAATGAGCAGTTCTTC
CATSDSLPYNEQFF